A single sample gave rise to the 22 T cell receptor beta chains below, sequenced in a study of blood T cells in healthy people across ages. A second PCR of roughly 7 to 11 cycles used a sample-barcoded 5' primer and a J-beta primer mix. TCRdb reprocessed the 5' RACE reads with MiXCR, giving one entry per CDR3 protein. The sample holds about 730,000 distinct CDR3 sequences; 43% are singletons and the top ten take roughly 20%. The sample comprised blood. The receptors shown here come from a woman aged 55-69 years in good health.

The V and J genes are TRBV7-2 and TRBJ2-1, with 9 positions matching TRBD2. The J call may be in error: the DNA end matches TRBJ2-7 better. Germline V CDR1 and CDR2: SGHTA, FQGNSA. The CDR3 sequence is 17 residues long. The CDR3 here is CASSYRAASGTYNEQYF. The CDR3 DNA reads TGTGCCAGCAGCTATAGGGCCGCTAGCGGGACCTACAATGAGCAGTACTTC.

The gene calls are TRBV7-3 and TRBJ2-3; 9 nucleotides agree with TRBD2. The CDR3 is 17 residues long. Germline CDR1 reads SGHTA; CDR2 reads FQGTGA. V shed 1 base and J 2 bases; nucleotides not matched to a gene: 7. CDR3 sequence reads: CASSLRGGRVPTDTQYF. The DNA for the CDR3 is TGTGCCAGCAGCTTAAGAGGCGGGAGGGTCCCCACAGATACGCAGTATTTT.

A few counts support this clonotype. This sequence joins TRBV5-1 and TRBJ1-6; D gene ambiguous. Trimming left V 3 bases short and J 7 bases short, with 11 bases between. The CDR3 totals 14 residues. Looked up from germline, CDR1 is SGHRS and CDR2 is YFSETQ. The CDR3: CASSSRAGNSPLHF. CDR3 coding DNA: TGCGCCAGCAGCTCCCGGGCCGGGAATTCACCCCTCCACTTT.

The chain links TRBV7-2 to TRBJ2-5; a possible D gene is TRBD2 (7 bases). This CDR3 has 14 amino acids. Germline loops: CDR1 SGHTA, CDR2 FQGNSA. V was cut by 5 bases and J by 5 bases, with 15 bases left in between. The CDR3 reads CASSQGGGWETQYF. As DNA, the CDR3 is TGTGCCAGCAGCCAAGGGGGGGGGTGGGAGACCCAGTACTTC.

J is TRBJ2-1 and V is TRBV4-2; no definite D call. V shed 3 bases and J shed 3 bases, with 12 bases lying between them. CDR1 is LGHNA and CDR2 is YNFKEQ in the germline V gene. This CDR3 spans 15 amino acids. The CDR3 sequence: CASSQDPADYNEQFF. CDR3 DNA: TGTGCCAGCAGCCAGGACCCGGCAGACTACAATGAGCAGTTCTTC.

This clonotype has only a few counts. This sequence joins TRBV12-3 or TRBV12-4 and TRBJ2-3; no firm D call. The CDR3 is made up of 13 amino acids. Trimming took 5 bases from V and 1 from J, leaving 7 bases between them. The CDR3 loop reads CASSQTRTDTQYF. The CDR3 coding sequence is TGTGCCAGCAGTCAGACCCGCACAGATACGCAGTATTTT.

The sample holds a few counts of this clonotype. The chain links TRBV9 to TRBJ2-7, with D perhaps matching TRBD1 (6 bases). The CDR3 consists of 15 residues. CDR1 SGDLS and CDR2 YYNGEE come from the germline V gene. V was shortened by 4 bases and J by 3 bases, with 17 bases between the two germline ends. The CDR3 bases are TGTGCCAGCAGCACTCGGGACACGGTAGTCTACGAGCAGTACTTC. Translation gives CASSTRDTVVYEQYF.

V usage is TRBV18 and J usage is TRBJ1-2; no reliable D call. Per the germline V gene, CDR1 is KGHSH and CDR2 is LQKENI. V lost 2 bases to trimming and J lost 4 bases, with 11 bases between them. The CDR3 loop spans 14 amino acids. The CDR3 sequence: CASSPFTPGYGYTF. The CDR3 DNA sequence: TGTGCCAGCTCACCATTCACCCCAGGCTATGGCTACACCTTC.

The chain employs TRBV7-9 and TRBJ2-3; 10 bases are a match to TRBD2. Trimming cost V 5 bases and J 0 bases; bases outside gene matches: 2. CDR1 and CDR2 from the germline V gene are SEHNR and FQNEAQ (reference sequence). The CDR3 length is 15 residues. The CDR3 DNA follows: TGTGCCAGCAGCCCTAGCGGGAGTAGCACAGATACGCAGTATTTT. The encoded protein is CASSPSGSSTDTQYF.

CDR3 residues: CASSFPRGRTDTQYF. In DNA form, the CDR3 reads TGTGCCAGCAGCTTCCCTCGCGGTCGCACAGATACGCAGTATTTT. The chain combines TRBV11-2 with TRBJ2-3; no clear D. The CDR3 consists of 15 residues. The V gene lost 3 bases and the J gene lost 1 base, with 11 bases spanning the gap. Germline lookup yields CDR1 SGHAT and CDR2 FQNNGV.

The chain joins TRBV7-2 to TRBJ1-4; possibly TRBD1 for D (6 bases). The V and J ends lost 1 base and 8 bases respectively, with 14 bases between them. Germline lookup yields CDR1 SGHTA and CDR2 FQGNSA. CDR3 length: 15 amino acids. CDR3 sequence reads: CASSLEWGRREKLFF. The CDR3 nucleotides are TGTGCCAGCAGCTTAGAGTGGGGGCGTAGGGAAAAACTGTTTTTT.

This clonotype was detected ten times or more. This chain's CDR3 is CSVEHGSLQYF. The CDR3 bases are TGCAGCGTTGAGCATGGGAGCCTTCAGTACTTC. V usage is TRBV29-1 and J usage is TRBJ2-4; D is possibly TRBD2 (5 bases). Germline V gene sequence: CDR1 SQVTM, CDR2 ANQGSEA. Trimming cost V 3 bases and J 11 bases, with 11 bases left between them. CDR3 length equals 11 residues. Together with reference TRBV29-1 and TRBJ2-4, the CDR3 gives the full variable domain: SAVISQKPSRDICQRGTSLTIQCQVDSQVTMMFWYRQQPGQSLTLIATANQGSEATYESGFVIDKFPISRPNLTFSTLTVSNMSPEDSSIYLCSVEHGSLQYFGAGTRLSVL.

The chain recombines TRBV7-6 with TRBJ2-3; possible D gene TRBD2, 5 bases. Germline CDR1 reads SGHVS; CDR2 reads FNYEAQ. V dropped 5 bases and J dropped 2 bases, with 17 bases sitting between them. The CDR3 runs to 16 residues. DNA for the CDR3: TGTGCCAGCAGCCCCTATCTAGGACTGCACACAGATACGCAGTATTTT. Protein sequence: CASSPYLGLHTDTQYF.

The V call is TRBV9, the J call TRBJ2-3, with a possible D match to TRBD1 (6 bases). CDR1 SGDLS and CDR2 YYNGEE come from the germline V gene. The CDR3 runs to 14 residues. Deletions cut 4 bases from V and 4 bases from J, with 13 bases between. CDR3 protein: CASSNPQGADTQYF. CDR3 coding DNA: TGTGCCAGCAGCAACCCACAGGGTGCAGATACGCAGTATTTT.

J is TRBJ2-1 and V is TRBV11-3; 12 bases align to TRBD2. After removal of 5 bases from V and 3 bases from J, the junction contained 8 bases not matched to a gene. The CDR3 consists of 17 residues. Looked up from germline, CDR1 is SGHNT and CDR2 is YENEEA. CDR3 protein: CASSPRTSGTFYNEQFF. Here the CDR3 DNA reads TGTGCCAGCAGCCCTCGGACTAGCGGGACTTTCTACAATGAGCAGTTCTTC.

The CDR3 protein is CASSFAGTGQETQYF. The CDR3 bases are TGCGCCAGCAGCTTCGCCGGGACAGGGCAAGAGACCCAGTACTTC. The chain uses TRBV5-1 and TRBJ2-5, with 9 bases that match TRBD1. This CDR3 is built from 15 residues. Germline loops: CDR1 SGHRS, CDR2 YFSETQ. J was trimmed by 2 bases and V by 2 bases; bases with no gene match: 4. The full variable domain, completed using reference TRBV5-1 and TRBJ2-5, is KAGVTQTPRYLIKTRGQQVTLSCSPISGHRSVSWYQQTPGQGLQFLFEYFSETQRNKGNFPGRFSGRQFSNSRSEMNVSTLELGDSALYLCASSFAGTGQETQYFGPGTRLLVL.

As regards this clonotype: This sequence may be a read error, since a much larger clone differs from it by one base. This sequence joins TRBV18 and TRBJ2-4; D tentatively fits TRBD1 or TRBD2 (6 bases each). The germline gives CDR1 KGHSH, CDR2 LQKENI. The CDR3 consists of 13 residues. CDR3 region: CANSPGDSNIQYF. The CDR3 nucleotides read TGTGCCAACTCACCAGGGGACTCAAACATTCAGTACTTC.

This clonotype was counted a few times. The gene calls are TRBV4-3 and TRBJ1-2, with D maybe TRBD1 (5 bases). In germline, CDR1 is LGHNA, CDR2 YSLEER. Trimming removed 1 base from V and 8 bases from J, with 20 bases in between. The CDR3 consists of 16 residues. The CDR3 reads CASSQGADGTGWGYTF. The CDR3 DNA reads TGCGCCAGCAGCCAAGGCGCTGACGGGACGGGCTGGGGCTACACCTTC.

The rearrangement uses TRBV6-5 and TRBJ1-1; tentative D call: TRBD1 (5 bases). Deletions cut 7 bases from V and 1 base from J, with 10 bases between. Germline lookup yields CDR1 MNHEY and CDR2 SVGAGI. The CDR3 sequence is 13 residues long. This CDR3 reads CASTVGQNTEAFF. The CDR3 nucleotides read TGTGCCAGCACGGTCGGACAGAACACTGAAGCTTTCTTT.

Worth noting for this clonotype: At one of its ends the junction is not consistent with the germline gene, which may arise from a read error. This sequence joins TRBV5-5 and TRBJ2-5; TRBD1 might be the D (5 bases). This CDR3 spans 15 amino acids. Germline CDR1 reads SGHKS; CDR2 reads YYEKEE (reference sequence). CDR3 DNA sequence: TGTGCCAGCAGCTTGGAAAGGGGTAGACAAGAGACCCGGTACTTC. Translation: CASSLERGRQETRYF.

The chain is built from TRBV12-3 or TRBV12-4 and TRBJ2-2; possible D gene TRBD1, 6 bases. V dropped 5 bases and J dropped 4 bases, with 11 bases sitting between them. CDR3 length: 14 residues. CDR3 loop: CASSDRSPTGELFF. DNA for the CDR3: TGTGCCAGCAGTGACAGGTCTCCCACCGGGGAGCTGTTTTTT.

This sequence joins TRBV10-3 and TRBJ1-1; tentative D call: TRBD1 (5 bases). The V end was cut by 6 bases, the J end by 0 bases, with 11 bases between. Germline CDR1 and CDR2: ENHRY and SYGVKD. This CDR3 has 14 amino acids. CDR3 protein: CAIRMTDLNTEAFF. The CDR3 coding sequence is TGTGCCATCAGAATGACAGACCTGAACACTGAAGCTTTCTTT.